Listed below are T cell receptor beta chains from one sample, sequenced in a study of T cells in Graves' hyperthyroidism and ophthalmopathy. TCRdb reprocessed the multiplex PCR reads via MiXCR and lists one record per CDR3 protein. The profile covers hundreds of thousands of distinct CDR3 sequences, with approximately 25% appearing a single time and less than 85% taken by the ten largest. The sample was blood. The receptors stem from a man aged 45 to 65 with Graves' hyperthyroidism. The CDR3 runs from the conserved cysteine through the conserved F or W. Fields, in order: V gene, clone size, J gene, D gene, CDR3 DNA, CDR3 protein. The D gene is left open where the match is weak. Expanded clones are given a class, and other clones once, few, many or no size at all.

V: TRBV6-1; size: NA; J: TRBJ2-1; D: NA; DNA: TGTGCCATCCGGGACACTCGGATTTTTGGGCAGTTCTTC; CDR3: CAIRDTRIFGQFF
V: TRBV20-1; size: many; J: TRBJ2-7; D: TRBD2; DNA: TGCAGTGCGACCCTAGCGGGAGTTGCCTACGAGCAGTACTTC; CDR3: CSATLAGVAYEQYF
V: TRBV7-9; size: few; J: TRBJ2-1; D: NA; DNA: TGTGCCAGCAGCTTATTAAACGGCAGGGGCTACTCCTACAATGAGCAGTTCTTC; CDR3: CASSLLNGRGYSYNEQFF
V: TRBV6-1; size: NA; J: TRBJ2-6; D: NA; DNA: TGTGCGGCTCAGCTAAGGGGGGCCAACGTCCTGACTTTC; CDR3: CAAQLRGANVLTF
V: TRBV27; size: NA; J: TRBJ1-2; D: TRBD1; DNA: TGTGCCAGCAATAAACAGGGGGCTGTTCAAGGCTACACCTTC; CDR3: CASNKQGAVQGYTF
V: TRBV11-2; size: few; J: TRBJ1-1; D: NA; DNA: TGTGCCAGCAGCTTTAAGGCGTCAAACACTGAAGCTTTCTTT; CDR3: CASSFKASNTEAFF
V: TRBV3-1; size: NA; J: TRBJ2-7; D: NA; DNA: TGTGCCAGCAGCCACTCCTTCCTACCTTCCTACGAGCAGTACTTC; CDR3: CASSHSFLPSYEQYF
V: TRBV6-1; size: few; J: TRBJ1-1; D: NA; DNA: TGTGCCAGCAGAGGACAGTTGAACACTGAAGCTTTCTTT; CDR3: CASRGQLNTEAFF
V: TRBV5-6; size: NA; J: TRBJ1-2; D: NA; DNA: TGTGCCAGCAGGAGTACCGACGTGGTCTATGGCTACACCTTC; CDR3: CASRSTDVVYGYTF
V: TRBV12-3/TRBV12-4; size: NA; J: TRBJ1-3; D: NA; DNA: TGTGCCAGCAGTTTTCCTAGCTCTGGAAACACCATATATTTT; CDR3: CASSFPSSGNTIYF
V: TRBV12-3/TRBV12-4; size: many; J: TRBJ2-1; D: NA; DNA: TGTGCCAGCAGTTTTAGCATGGGAAATGAGCAGTTCTTC; CDR3: CASSFSMGNEQFF
V: TRBV5-1; size: few; J: TRBJ2-2; D: NA; DNA: TGCGCCAGCAAGGGCGCTGGGATCGGCACCGGGGAGCTGTTTTTT; CDR3: CASKGAGIGTGELFF
V: TRBV5-4; size: NA; J: TRBJ2-2; D: NA; DNA: TGCGCCAGCCAGACAAACGCGAACACCGGGGAGCTGTTTTTT; CDR3: CASQTNANTGELFF
V: TRBV12-3/TRBV12-4; size: NA; J: TRBJ2-5; D: NA; DNA: TGTGCCAGCAGCCTACCCCGGGAGACCCAGTACTTC; CDR3: CASSLPRETQYF
V: TRBV20-1; size: many; J: TRBJ2-2; D: NA; DNA: TGCAGTGCGCTGAACAGGGAGGGGGCCGGGGAGCTGTTTTTT; CDR3: CSALNREGAGELFF
V: TRBV20-1; size: NA; J: TRBJ2-1; D: TRBD1; DNA: TGCAGTGCAGGGAGACAGGGGGCCTACAATGAGCAGTTCTTC; CDR3: CSAGRQGAYNEQFF
V: TRBV10-2; size: NA; J: TRBJ2-1; D: NA; DNA: TGCGCCAGCGCCATGACTGTTTACAATGAGCAGTTCTTC; CDR3: CASAMTVYNEQFF
V: TRBV28; size: NA; J: TRBJ1-5; D: NA; DNA: TGTGCCAGCAGTTCCTTCGAGGGGCCGGGCAATCAGCCCCAGCATTTT; CDR3: CASSSFEGPGNQPQHF
V: TRBV20-1; size: once; J: TRBJ2-1; D: TRBD2; DNA: TGCAGTGCTAGAGACCACCCTCAACTAGCGGGAGTCAATGAGCAGTTCTTC; CDR3: CSARDHPQLAGVNEQFF
V: TRBV5-4; size: many; J: TRBJ1-1; D: TRBD1; DNA: TGTGCCAGCAACATGGACAGGGGGGGGAACACTGAAGCTTTCTTT; CDR3: CASNMDRGGNTEAFF
V: TRBV15; size: few; J: TRBJ2-1; D: NA; DNA: TGTGCCACCAGCAGAGAGAGCGGAACCTACAATGAGCAGTTCTTC; CDR3: CATSRESGTYNEQFF
V: TRBV20-1; size: few; J: TRBJ2-7; D: TRBD2; DNA: TGCAGTGCTAGCGGCGGACTAGCGGGAGGAACCTACGAGCAGTACTTC; CDR3: CSASGGLAGGTYEQYF
V: TRBV6-1; size: few; J: TRBJ2-7; D: NA; DNA: TGTGCCAGCAGCTCCGACAGACCCCCCTACGAGCAGTACTTC; CDR3: CASSSDRPPYEQYF
V: TRBV20-1; size: few; J: TRBJ2-7; D: TRBD1; DNA: TGCAGTGCGTTCGGGACAGGGGGCTACGAGCAGTACTTC; CDR3: CSAFGTGGYEQYF
V: TRBV12-3/TRBV12-4; size: few; J: TRBJ1-5; D: TRBD1; DNA: TGTGCCAGCAGTTTTCTGGCAGGGGGTGGCAATCAGCCCCAGCATTTT; CDR3: CASSFLAGGGNQPQHF
V: TRBV5-4; size: NA; J: TRBJ2-7; D: TRBD2; DNA: TGTGCCAGCAGCTCGGGATCGGGACTAGTGAGCTACGAGCAGTACTTC; CDR3: CASSSGSGLVSYEQYF
V: TRBV12-3/TRBV12-4; size: few; J: TRBJ2-2; D: NA; DNA: TGTGCCAGCAGTTTGCCACCACACGGGGAGCTGTTTTTT; CDR3: CASSLPPHGELFF
V: TRBV15; size: few; J: TRBJ2-7; D: TRBD2; DNA: TGTGCCACCAGCCGGACTAGCGTCGGCGAGCAGTACTTC; CDR3: CATSRTSVGEQYF
V: TRBV6-1; size: NA; J: TRBJ1-2; D: TRBD1; DNA: TGTGCCAGCAGCCCGCTAATTCCGGGACAGCTATCTAACTATGGCTACACCTTC; CDR3: CASSPLIPGQLSNYGYTF
V: TRBV7-9; size: few; J: TRBJ2-1; D: TRBD2; DNA: TGTGCCAGCGGGGGGGAGGGCGGTGAGCAGTTCTTC; CDR3: CASGGEGGEQFF
V: TRBV7-6; size: once; J: TRBJ2-1; D: TRBD1; DNA: TGTGCCAGCAGCTTAGGGGGACAGGGGGCGGTCTATGAGCAGTTCTTC; CDR3: CASSLGGQGAVYEQFF
V: TRBV24-1; size: NA; J: TRBJ2-1; D: TRBD1; DNA: TGTGCCACCAGTGATTCGGGACAGGGGAGACATGAGCAGTTCTTC; CDR3: CATSDSGQGRHEQFF
V: TRBV20-1; size: many; J: TRBJ1-1; D: NA; DNA: TGCAGTGCTAGAGAGGTACAGGGGAACACTGAAGCTTTCTTT; CDR3: CSAREVQGNTEAFF
V: TRBV9; size: NA; J: TRBJ2-2; D: TRBD2; DNA: TGTGCCAGCAGCGGACTAGCGGGAAACACCGGGGAGCTGTTTTTT; CDR3: CASSGLAGNTGELFF
V: TRBV19; size: NA; J: TRBJ1-5; D: NA; DNA: TGTGCCAGTAGTATTTTCGGGGGCGGGTATCAGCCCCAGCATTTT; CDR3: CASSIFGGGYQPQHF
V: TRBV28; size: few; J: TRBJ1-5; D: TRBD1; DNA: TGTGCCAGCAGCCTTACAGGGGGCTTCAATCAGCCCCAGCATTTT; CDR3: CASSLTGGFNQPQHF
V: TRBV7-2; size: NA; J: TRBJ2-1; D: NA; DNA: TGTGCCAGCAGCCCGGGACTCAACTCCTACAATGAGCAGTTCTTC; CDR3: CASSPGLNSYNEQFF
V: TRBV12-3/TRBV12-4; size: many; J: TRBJ2-7; D: NA; DNA: TGTGCCAGCAGTTTGTCTGACAGCCAACCCTACGAGCAGTACTTC; CDR3: CASSLSDSQPYEQYF
V: TRBV25-1; size: NA; J: TRBJ1-6; D: TRBD1; DNA: TGTGCCAGCAGTGGGATTGGGGGACAGTATAATTCACCCCTCCACTTT; CDR3: CASSGIGGQYNSPLHF
V: TRBV19; size: few; J: TRBJ2-6; D: NA; DNA: TGTGCCAGTAGCGTTACTCGCCAATCCCGAGGGGCCAACGTCCTGACTTTC; CDR3: CASSVTRQSRGANVLTF
V: TRBV24-1; size: NA; J: TRBJ2-1; D: TRBD2; DNA: TGTGCCACCAGTGATCCCGGGACTAGCGGGACCTCACCCTACAATGAGCAGTTCTTC; CDR3: CATSDPGTSGTSPYNEQFF
V: TRBV2; size: many; J: TRBJ2-5; D: TRBD2; DNA: TGTGCCAGCAGGAAAGATACTAGCGGGGGACAAGAGACCCAGTACTTC; CDR3: CASRKDTSGGQETQYF
V: TRBV12-5; size: NA; J: TRBJ1-2; D: NA; DNA: TGTGCTAGTGGCCTTCAGGGCTACTATGGCTACACCTTC; CDR3: CASGLQGYYGYTF
V: TRBV3-1; size: many; J: TRBJ2-3; D: NA; DNA: TGTGCCAGCAGCCCCCGGGACTCGGGGCGGGATACGCAGTATTTT; CDR3: CASSPRDSGRDTQYF
V: TRBV30; size: few; J: TRBJ2-6; D: NA; DNA: TGTGCCTGGATTAGGGCTGGGGCCAACGTCCTGACTTTC; CDR3: CAWIRAGANVLTF
V: TRBV6-1; size: few; J: TRBJ2-1; D: TRBD2; DNA: TGTGCCAGCAGACCGCGGGAGAGCTCCTACAATGAGCAGTTCTTC; CDR3: CASRPRESSYNEQFF
V: TRBV27; size: NA; J: TRBJ2-2; D: TRBD1; DNA: TGTGCCAGCAGTGACCTGGACAGGGGGAACACCGGGGAGCTGTTTTTT; CDR3: CASSDLDRGNTGELFF
V: TRBV5-6; size: NA; J: TRBJ1-4; D: NA; DNA: TGTGCCAGCAGCCCGCGGGTGGCAGGAACTAATGAAAAACTGTTTTTT; CDR3: CASSPRVAGTNEKLFF
V: TRBV28; size: many; J: TRBJ2-7; D: TRBD2; DNA: TGTGCCAGCAGGCTACTAGCGGGAGGTGACGAGCAGTACTTC; CDR3: CASRLLAGGDEQYF
V: TRBV7-2; size: few; J: TRBJ2-1; D: NA; DNA: TGTGCCAGCAGTAAAGGCAACACCAACAATGAGCAGTTCTTC; CDR3: CASSKGNTNNEQFF
V: TRBV12-5; size: NA; J: TRBJ1-1; D: NA; DNA: TGTGCTAGTGGTCCTGGGGGAGCAGGATCGAACACTGAAGCTTTCTTT; CDR3: CASGPGGAGSNTEAFF
V: TRBV20-1; size: NA; J: TRBJ2-1; D: NA; DNA: TGCAGTGCTAGTCTCAGCTCGGGGAGGGGGACCTACGAGCAGTTCTTC; CDR3: CSASLSSGRGTYEQFF
V: TRBV5-1; size: NA; J: TRBJ2-2; D: NA; DNA: TGCGCCAGCAGCCTTGGGCAGGGGCACAACACCGGGGAGCTGTTTTTT; CDR3: CASSLGQGHNTGELFF
V: TRBV3-1; size: many; J: TRBJ2-7; D: NA; DNA: TGTGCCAGCAGCCAATCCGGATCCTACTACGAGCAGTACTTC; CDR3: CASSQSGSYYEQYF
V: TRBV19; size: NA; J: TRBJ2-5; D: NA; DNA: TGTGCCAGTAGTTCCCGCGGGGCCCAGTACTTC; CDR3: CASSSRGAQYF
V: TRBV9; size: NA; J: TRBJ1-5; D: NA; DNA: TGTGCCAGCAGCGTAGGGCCCAATAGCAATCAGCCCCAGCATTTT; CDR3: CASSVGPNSNQPQHF
V: TRBV6-4; size: few; J: TRBJ1-6; D: NA; DNA: TGTGCCAGCAGTGACAGGGTCAGACATAATTCACCCCTCCACTTT; CDR3: CASSDRVRHNSPLHF
V: TRBV27; size: many; J: TRBJ2-1; D: NA; DNA: TGTGCCAGCAGTTTCGGGGGAACAAACAATGAGCAGTTCTTC; CDR3: CASSFGGTNNEQFF
V: TRBV30; size: NA; J: TRBJ2-1; D: TRBD2; DNA: TGTGCCTGGATCAGGGAGGGGTCCTACAATGAGCAGTTCTTC; CDR3: CAWIREGSYNEQFF